A few counts support the clone carrying this T cell receptor (beta chain). The antigen is undetermined. The record originates from a study of cytomegalovirus exposure and HLA in healthy donors. Regarding the study as a whole: After further analysis at a later stage, 15,000 to 20,000 TCR beta sequences were associated with HLA alleles at 0.05 false discovery rate. Reports state that TCR beta sequences accurately predicted most subjects' HLA-A and HLA-B alleles. As a later analysis showed, a missense DCLRE1C variant was linked to trimming of TCR beta V- and J-genes. In a later analysis, CMV-associated beta chains were mostly HLA-associated, it appeared.

This PCR relied on a set of 60 Vbeta primers and 13 Jbeta primers. TCRdb keeps only in-frame clones here, not all; method: immunoSEQ multiplex PCR. The sample lists around 130,000 clones, around 78% occurring once. J lost 8 bases, V lost 6 bases, and 9 bases had no gene match. CDR3 length: 14 residues. The germline V gene encodes CDR1 SQVTM and CDR2 ANQGSEA. The chain joins TRBV29-1 to TRBJ1-4, with TRBD1 identical over 10 bases. Sequenced sample: PBMCs. The sequence derives from a woman in her forties or fifties in good health and CMV-seronegative. This CDR3 is CSVSGTGEAEKLFF. The CDR3 nucleotides read TGCAGCGTGTCCGGGACAGGGGAGGCGGAAAAACTGTTTTTT.